Sequencing of this T cell receptor beta chain was carried out in a study of blood T cell repertoires in COVID-19. For the study at large: Samples taken during acute and convalescent COVID-19 were collected in the United States, Italy and Spain.

As for this clone: At one end, the junction sequence differs from germline, possibly due to a read error.

The CDR3 totals 13 residues. Per the germline V gene, CDR1 is MNHEY and CDR2 is SMNVEV (reference sequence). Researchers sorted participants into cohorts using their self-reported clinical history. The study counted Cohort 3 donors as recovered given two negative PCRs, clearance, or symptom resolution. As handled by the study authors: Reference gene primer amplification in the assay estimated nucleated cell counts. Measured with immunoSEQ multiplex PCR; TCRdb has only the in-frame clones, and not every one. The D gene and trimming were derived from the DNA, and the V and J assignments and clone size from that table. The sample includes around 170,000 clones, more than 75% seen only once; the top ten take about 9.7%.

This clonotype originated in a woman aged 30 to 39 who had recovered from COVID-19. Sequencing was carried out using PBMCs or T cells enriched from blood (not recorded which). This chain links TRBV27 with TRBJ2-7; D might be TRBD2 (6 bases). The CDR3 DNA reads as TGTGCCAGCAGTATTAGCGGTCCCTACGCGCAGTACTTC. Protein product: CASSISGPYAQYF.